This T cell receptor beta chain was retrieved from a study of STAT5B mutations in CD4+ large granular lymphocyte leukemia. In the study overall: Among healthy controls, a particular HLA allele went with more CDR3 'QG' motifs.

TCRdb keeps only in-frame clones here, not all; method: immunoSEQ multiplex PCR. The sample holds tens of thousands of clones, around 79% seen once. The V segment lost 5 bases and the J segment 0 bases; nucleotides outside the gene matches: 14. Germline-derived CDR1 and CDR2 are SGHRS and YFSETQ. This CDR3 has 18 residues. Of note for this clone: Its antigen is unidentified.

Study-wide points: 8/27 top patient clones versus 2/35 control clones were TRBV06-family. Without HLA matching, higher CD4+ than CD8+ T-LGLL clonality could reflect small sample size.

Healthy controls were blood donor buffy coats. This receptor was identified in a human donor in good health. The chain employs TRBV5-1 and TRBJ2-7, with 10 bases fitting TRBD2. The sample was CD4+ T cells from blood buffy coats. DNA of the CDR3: TGCGCCAGCAGTTTTGTCGGTAGCGGGGGGACAACCTCCTACGAGCAGTACTTC. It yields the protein CASSFVGSGGTTSYEQYF.